This entry describes one TCR beta chain. Unrecorded immune exposures were likely, despite nominal health at sampling. These data belong to a study of cytomegalovirus exposure and HLA in healthy donors. Amplification used 60 Vbeta primers and 13 Jbeta primers. TCRdb's copy holds only in-frame clones and misses some; the assay was immunoSEQ multiplex PCR. Of about 190,000 clones in the sample, around 77% were seen once. The origin of this receptor is a woman aged 18-29 years in good health and CMV-seronegative. The sequenced sample was PBMCs.

CDR3 residues: CASSQEGQGLYNTEAFF. Here the CDR3 DNA reads TGTGCCAGCAGCCAAGAAGGGCAGGGCTTATACAACACTGAAGCTTTCTTT. The genes are TRBV4-2 and TRBJ1-1; perhaps TRBD1 as D (5 bases). Germline lookup yields CDR1 LGHNA and CDR2 YNFKEQ. V was clipped by 0 bases and J by 2 bases, with 16 bases between them. The CDR3 sequence is 17 residues long.